The present T cell receptor (beta chain) was sequenced within a study of T cells in localized non-small cell lung cancer (dated by TCRdb to the early 2020s). Looking at the study overall: T cell repertoires of 200 to 250 early-stage NSCLC patients were analyzed, with tumors being compared against uninvolved tumor-adjacent lungs. The cohort comprised a few hundred treatment-naïve NSCLC patients with resected, localized lung tumors. The mean age of the NSCLC patients was under 70 years, with 130 or so men and 95 to 110 women. Results the study describes overall, beyond this receptor: Uninvolved tumor-adjacent lung showed the highest T cell clonality, higher than tumor, which suggests more focused antigenic responses in the uninvolved tumor-adjacent lung. A median of about 53 of the top 100 tumor clones were detected in paired uninvolved adjacent lung, and around 30 of these tumor clones were also found among the top 100 clones of the paired uninvolved adjacent lung. Higher blood T cell density associated with longer overall survival, while higher adjacent-lung clonality associated with shorter survival. Since the design was exploratory, TCR variables were selected using unadjusted p-values with no false-discovery rate correction. Multi-region tumor sequencing was not performed, so intratumor heterogeneity could not be excluded.

At diagnosis, peripheral blood, uninvolved tumor-adjacent lung and tumor were collected and were preserved as a mix of fresh-frozen and FFPE material. For TCR repertoire profiling, the blood samples were analyzed as peripheral blood mononuclear cells. From a lookup of the germline V gene (reference sequence), CDR1 and CDR2 are LNHDA and SQIVND. Trimming costs V 3 bases and J 7 bases, and their ends lie 16 bases apart. The cysteine opens and the phenylalanine closes a CDR3 of 15 amino acids. Only the CDR3 region is kept as DNA, spanning 45 bases read in frame from base 1. Comment on this clone: What this receptor recognizes is not known. Base qualities are missing; no much larger clone stands one base away.

TCR beta CDR3 regions were sequenced from DNA using the immunoSEQ Assay. The paper's processing steps were these. T cell density was computed as TCR beta template counts normalized to usable DNA estimated by amplifying housekeeping genes. Richness was estimated with the preseqR package, extrapolating to 400,000 templates for PBMC samples and 120,000 templates for tissue samples. Clonality was taken to be one minus Pielou's evenness. To identify tissue-enriched TCRs, differential abundance testing was run on productive amino-acid clonotypes with a minimum total count of 5 and an alpha of 0.1. The Jaccard Index and the Morisita Overlap Index were used to measure how much the repertoires overlapped between compartments. GLIPH grouped TCR beta CDR3s together with public tetramer-defined viral CDR3s, and a viral motif had to include at least three viral sequences and also show V-gene enrichment. Sourced from immuneACCESS, this table was stored by TCRdb with only in-frame sequences that have V and J called. A share of the clones is absent; for the studies checked, an unresolved V gene accounts for under half, and the remainder has no known explanation. Clonal size and the V and J genes are those of that table, whereas D and trimming came from the DNA. The sample table holds approximately 15,000 clones, of which around 87% were seen once. 25% to 30% of the sample is in the top ten clones.

The V and J genes are TRBV19 and TRBJ1-5; matching of 6 bases hints at TRBD1 as the D gene. The TCR was taken from a male donor aged 60 or over with stage II lung adenocarcinoma. The source material was peripheral blood mononuclear cells, sampled before any cancer treatment. The CDR3 amino acid sequence is: CASSIGDRRAQPQHF. In nucleotides, the sequence is TGTGCCAGTAGTATCGGCGACAGGAGGGCCCAGCCCCAGCATTTT.